These 10 T cell receptor beta chains were all obtained from the same sample, sequenced in a study of shared clonotypes between healthy human individuals. It was CD45RO-negative cells, positively selected for CCR7, that made up naive CD8 cells, with terminally differentiated effector memory CD45RA+ cells excluded. Some clones are missing from TCRdb's copy, which holds only in-frame ones; the method was immunoSEQ multiplex PCR. This table holds about 2.1 million clones, 85% to 95% found once. Material for sequencing was naive CD8+ T cells from PBMCs. These receptors all stem from a man between 18 and 35 years old in good health. Some clones in this sample may be carry-over from other donors' samples.

This chain connects TRBV29-1 to TRBJ1-1, with D perhaps matching TRBD1 (6 bases). CDR1 and CDR2 (germline): SQVTM, ANQGSEA. The V and J ends lost 0 bases and 6 bases respectively, with 20 bases between them. CDR3 length: 16 amino acids. The CDR3 DNA reads as TGCAGCGTTGAAGACTGGCAGGGGACAAGTTGGCCTGAAGCTTTCTTT. Translating it yields CSVEDWQGTSWPEAFF.

The gene calls are TRBV20-1 and TRBJ1-4; TRBD1 matches at 8 bases. The J segment lost 12 bases and the V segment lost 5 bases, leaving 5 bases of the junction unmatched. The CDR3 loop spans 11 amino acids. Germline V gene sequence: CDR1 DFQATT, CDR2 SNEGSKA (reference sequence). The CDR3 DNA reads TGCAGTGCTCCCAGGACAGGGCAACTGTTTTTT. Its translation is CSAPRTGQLFF.

This chain connects TRBV11-2 to TRBJ2-3; 9 bases are a match to TRBD2. With V trimmed by 4 bases and J by 8 bases, 13 bases remained unmatched. Germline values: CDR1 SGHAT, CDR2 FQNNGV. The CDR3 sequence is 16 residues long. In DNA form, the CDR3 reads TGTGCCAGCAGCTACGATTCGGCGGGAGGGCCGCGTACGCAGTATTTT. It yields the protein CASSYDSAGGPRTQYF.

This clone was observed once. This chain uses TRBV11-2 with TRBJ2-7, with 7 bases matching TRBD1. This CDR3 comprises 15 residues. Germline values: CDR1 SGHAT, CDR2 FQNNGV. The junction had 5 bases not matched to a gene; V was cut back by 2 bases and J by 1 base. Written as DNA, the CDR3 is TGTGCCAGCAGCTTAAGGTTACAGGGGTCCTACGAGCAGTACTTC. Translation: CASSLRLQGSYEQYF. Full variable domain (missing parts from reference TRBV11-2 and TRBJ2-7): EAGVAQSPRYKIIEKRQSVAFWCNPISGHATLYWYQQILGQGPKLLIQFQNNGVVDDSQLPKDRFSAERLKGVDSTLKIQPAKLEDSAVYLCASSLRLQGSYEQYFGPGTRLTVT.

The DNA of the CDR3 is TGTGCCAGTAGTCCTCCCCCGGGACAGATCAACTATGGCTACACCTTC. Protein product: CASSPPPGQINYGYTF. V usage is TRBV19 and J usage is TRBJ1-2; TRBD1 matches 7 bases. Germline loops: CDR1 LNHDA, CDR2 SQIVND (reference sequence). The CDR3 is made up of 16 amino acids. After removal of 5 bases from V and 2 bases from J, the junction contained 11 bases not matched to a gene.

The rearrangement uses TRBV7-2 and TRBJ2-3, with D maybe TRBD2 (6 bases). From germline, CDR1 is SGHTA and CDR2 FQGNSA. V dropped 1 base and J dropped 2 bases, with 16 bases sitting between them. CDR3 length equals 17 residues. Here the CDR3 DNA reads TGTGCCAGCAGCTTAGACCCCTGGCGGGAAGACACAGATACGCAGTATTTT. Its translation: CASSLDPWREDTDTQYF.

CDR3 nucleotide sequence: TGTGCCACCAGCAACCAATACAAAGAGGACGAGCAGTACTTC. This translates into CATSNQYKEDEQYF. The V gene is TRBV15, the J gene TRBJ2-7; D ambiguous. This CDR3 has 14 residues. Trimming removed 4 bases at V and 5 bases at J, with 15 bases between. The germline V gene encodes CDR1 LNHNV and CDR2 YYDKDF (reference sequence).

For this clone: Other DNA sequences in this specimen translate into the identical CDR3. The chain recombines TRBV7-9 with TRBJ2-7; tentative D call: TRBD2 (5 bases). V was clipped by 3 bases and J by 5 bases, with 5 bases between them. CDR1 and CDR2 from the germline V gene are SEHNR and FQNEAQ (reference sequence). CDR3 length: 11 residues. CDR3 DNA sequence: TGTGCCAGCAGCTTGAGGGACGAGCAGTACTTC. It translates to CASSLRDEQYF.

The chain links TRBV7-2 to TRBJ1-4; D is uncertain. V was shortened by 5 bases and J by 0 bases, with 10 bases between the two germline ends. Germline CDR1 and CDR2: SGHTA and FQGNSA. The CDR3 spans 15 residues. The CDR3 sequence: CASSLHRSTNEKLFF. The CDR3 bases are TGTGCCAGCAGCCTTCACCGTTCAACTAATGAAAAACTGTTTTTT.

This clone was seen once. The chain recombines TRBV29-1 with TRBJ2-5; 10 bases agree with TRBD2. CDR3 length: 18 amino acids. V dropped 1 base and J dropped 5; count of bases not matched to a gene: 16. Germline lookup yields CDR1 SQVTM and CDR2 ANQGSEA. The chain's CDR3 is CSVEVALILAGEGETQYF. The DNA of the CDR3 is TGCAGCGTTGAAGTGGCGTTAATTCTAGCGGGAGAGGGCGAGACCCAGTACTTC.